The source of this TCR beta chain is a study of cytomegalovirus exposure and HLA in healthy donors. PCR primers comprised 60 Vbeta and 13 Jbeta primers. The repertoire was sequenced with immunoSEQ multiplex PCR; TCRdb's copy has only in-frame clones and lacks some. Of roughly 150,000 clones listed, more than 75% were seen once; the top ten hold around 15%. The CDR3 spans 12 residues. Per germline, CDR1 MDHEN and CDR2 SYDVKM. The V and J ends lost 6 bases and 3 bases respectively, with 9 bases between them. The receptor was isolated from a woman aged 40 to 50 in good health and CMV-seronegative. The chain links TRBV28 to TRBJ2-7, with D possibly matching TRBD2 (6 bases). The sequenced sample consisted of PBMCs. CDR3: CASSGLIYEQYF. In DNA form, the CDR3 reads TGTGCCAGCAGCGGACTAATCTACGAGCAGTACTTC.